Below, one T cell receptor beta chain is given with its context. The antigen remains unidentified. 5' RACE that incorporated UMI labels was used to prepare the TRB cDNA libraries. TCRdb re-called the 5' RACE reads; one entry per CDR3 protein, DNA not given. The specimen's table records thousands of distinct CDR3 sequences. The data belong to a study of CXCR3-negative and CXCR3-positive naive CD8 T cells. There are 15 residues in the CDR3. The V gene's germline CDR1 is SEHNR and CDR2 FQNEAQ (reference sequence). Study-wide findings and caveats: The study found more hydrophobic TRB CDR3s in CXCR3-positive naive cells than in CXCR3-negative naive cells.

The chain joins TRBV7-9 to TRBJ2-7; TCRdb picks TRBD2, but there is no DNA to check that call. The clonotype comes from a human donor in good health. Some clones in this sample may be carry-over from other donors' samples. The source material was naive CXCR3+ CD8+ T cells from blood. Subset of the sample: CD45RO-CCR7+CD27+CD95- naive CD8+ T cells expressing CXCR3 (TNR3+). The CDR3 reads CASSSETSVYYEQYF.